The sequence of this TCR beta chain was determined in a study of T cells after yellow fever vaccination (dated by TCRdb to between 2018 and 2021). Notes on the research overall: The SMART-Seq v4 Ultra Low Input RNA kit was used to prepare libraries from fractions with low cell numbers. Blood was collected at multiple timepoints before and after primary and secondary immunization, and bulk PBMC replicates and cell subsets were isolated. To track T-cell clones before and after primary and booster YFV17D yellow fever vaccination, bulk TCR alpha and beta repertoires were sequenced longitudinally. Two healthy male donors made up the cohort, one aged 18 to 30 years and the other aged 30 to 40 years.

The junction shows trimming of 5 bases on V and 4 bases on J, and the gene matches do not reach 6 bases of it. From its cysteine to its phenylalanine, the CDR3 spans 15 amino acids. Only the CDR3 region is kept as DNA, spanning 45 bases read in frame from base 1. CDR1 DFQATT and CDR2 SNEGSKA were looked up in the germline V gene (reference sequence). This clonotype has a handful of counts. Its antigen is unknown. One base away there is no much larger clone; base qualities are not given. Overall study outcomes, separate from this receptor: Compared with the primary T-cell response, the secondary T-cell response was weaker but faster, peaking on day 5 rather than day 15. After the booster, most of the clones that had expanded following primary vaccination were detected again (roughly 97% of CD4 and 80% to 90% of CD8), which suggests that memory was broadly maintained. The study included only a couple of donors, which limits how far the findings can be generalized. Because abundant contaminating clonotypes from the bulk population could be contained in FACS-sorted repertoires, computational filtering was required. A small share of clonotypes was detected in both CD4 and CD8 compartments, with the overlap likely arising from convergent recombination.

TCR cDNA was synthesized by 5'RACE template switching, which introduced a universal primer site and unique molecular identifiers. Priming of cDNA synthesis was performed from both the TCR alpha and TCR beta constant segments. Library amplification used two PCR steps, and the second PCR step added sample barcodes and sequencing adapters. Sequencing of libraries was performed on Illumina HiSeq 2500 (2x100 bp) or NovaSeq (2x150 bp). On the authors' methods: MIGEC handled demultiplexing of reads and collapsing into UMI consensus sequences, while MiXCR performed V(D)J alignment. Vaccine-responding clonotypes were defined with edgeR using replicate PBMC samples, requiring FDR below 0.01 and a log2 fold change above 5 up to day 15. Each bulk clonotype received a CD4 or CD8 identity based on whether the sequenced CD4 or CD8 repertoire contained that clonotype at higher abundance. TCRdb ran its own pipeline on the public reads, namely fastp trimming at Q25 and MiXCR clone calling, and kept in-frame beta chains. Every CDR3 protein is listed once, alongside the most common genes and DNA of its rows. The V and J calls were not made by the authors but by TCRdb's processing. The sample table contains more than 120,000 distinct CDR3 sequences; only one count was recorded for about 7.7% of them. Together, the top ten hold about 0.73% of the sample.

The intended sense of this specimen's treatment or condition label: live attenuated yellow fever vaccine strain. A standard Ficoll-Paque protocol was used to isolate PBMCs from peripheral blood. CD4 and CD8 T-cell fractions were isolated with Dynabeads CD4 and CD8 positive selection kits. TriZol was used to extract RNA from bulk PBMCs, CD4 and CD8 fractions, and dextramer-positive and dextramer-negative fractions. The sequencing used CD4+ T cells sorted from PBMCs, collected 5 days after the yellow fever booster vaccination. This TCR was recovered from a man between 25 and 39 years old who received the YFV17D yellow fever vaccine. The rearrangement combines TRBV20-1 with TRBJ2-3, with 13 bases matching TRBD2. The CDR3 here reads CSARTSGRDADTQYF. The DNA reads TGCAGTGCTCGGACTAGCGGGAGAGATGCAGATACGCAGTATTTT.